This is a list of T cell receptor beta chains from one sample in a study of blood T cell repertoires in COVID-19. The data were produced by immunoSEQ multiplex PCR, yet TCRdb's version contains in-frame clones alone and is incomplete. Among 50,000 to 75,000 clones, 60% to 85% were seen once, and the ten largest hold 50% to 55%. Source material: peripheral blood. Receptors originate from a woman older than 75 with acute or convalescent COVID-19. The CDR3 runs from the conserved cysteine through the conserved F or W. D genes are given only for firm matches. A row's size may be missing; if present it is once, few, many or a size class.

v_call: TRBV19; j_call: TRBJ1-5; d_call: -; clone_size: -; cdr3_aa: CASSRTGQEQPQHF; cdr3_nt: TGTGCCAGTAGTCGTACAGGGCAGGAACAGCCCCAGCATTTT
v_call: TRBV19; j_call: TRBJ2-2; d_call: TRBD2; clone_size: -; cdr3_aa: CASTPSTSGSWELFF; cdr3_nt: TGTGCCAGCACCCCGTCGACTAGCGGGAGTTGGGAGCTGTTTTTT
v_call: TRBV30; j_call: TRBJ2-7; d_call: -; clone_size: -; cdr3_aa: CAWGSTSYEQYF; cdr3_nt: TGTGCCTGGGGGTCCACTAGCTACGAGCAGTACTTC
v_call: TRBV3-1/TRBV3-2; j_call: TRBJ1-1; d_call: -; clone_size: -; cdr3_aa: CASSQDTVNTEAFF; cdr3_nt: TGTGCCAGCAGCCAAGATACGGTGAACACTGAAGCTTTCTTT
v_call: TRBV15; j_call: TRBJ1-2; d_call: -; clone_size: few; cdr3_aa: CATSRDPDFGYGYTF; cdr3_nt: TGTGCCACCAGCAGAGACCCGGACTTCGGGTATGGCTACACCTTC
v_call: TRBV29-1; j_call: TRBJ1-2; d_call: -; clone_size: few; cdr3_aa: CSVAGGVGYTF; cdr3_nt: TGCAGCGTTGCGGGGGGGGTCGGCTACACCTTC
v_call: TRBV6-2/TRBV6-3; j_call: TRBJ2-7; d_call: TRBD2; clone_size: -; cdr3_aa: CASSRAGMAPYEQYF; cdr3_nt: TGTGCCAGCAGTCGAGCGGGGATGGCCCCCTACGAGCAGTACTTC
v_call: TRBV28; j_call: TRBJ1-1; d_call: -; clone_size: -; cdr3_aa: CASSLPRTNRANTEAFF; cdr3_nt: TGTGCCAGCAGTTTACCCCGAACAAACAGGGCGAACACTGAAGCTTTCTTT
v_call: TRBV30; j_call: TRBJ1-4; d_call: TRBD1; clone_size: few; cdr3_aa: CAWSGGQGSATNEKLFF; cdr3_nt: TGTGCCTGGAGTGGGGGACAGGGGTCGGCAACTAATGAAAAACTGTTTTTT
v_call: TRBV7-9; j_call: TRBJ2-1; d_call: TRBD2; clone_size: -; cdr3_aa: CASSSGTSGRGNEQFF; cdr3_nt: TGTGCCAGCAGCTCAGGGACTAGCGGGAGAGGCAATGAGCAGTTCTTC
v_call: TRBV28; j_call: TRBJ1-1; d_call: -; clone_size: -; cdr3_aa: CASSPLLREAFF; cdr3_nt: TGTGCCAGCAGTCCGCTACTACGTGAAGCTTTCTTT
v_call: TRBV28; j_call: TRBJ1-4; d_call: -; clone_size: -; cdr3_aa: CASSGGGGSNEKLFF; cdr3_nt: TGTGCCAGCAGTGGTGGCGGAGGCTCTAATGAAAAACTGTTTTTT
v_call: TRBV4-2; j_call: TRBJ1-2; d_call: -; clone_size: -; cdr3_aa: CASSQVGAAYGYTF; cdr3_nt: TGTGCCAGCAGCCAAGTTGGGGCAGCCTATGGCTACACCTTC
v_call: TRBV24-1; j_call: TRBJ2-1; d_call: -; clone_size: many; cdr3_aa: CATSDLEPGNEQFF; cdr3_nt: TGTGCCACCAGTGATTTGGAACCGGGCAATGAGCAGTTCTTC
v_call: TRBV28; j_call: TRBJ2-5; d_call: TRBD1; clone_size: -; cdr3_aa: CASSPTGASKETQYF; cdr3_nt: TGTGCCAGCAGTCCGACAGGGGCATCTAAAGAGACCCAGTACTTC
v_call: TRBV15; j_call: TRBJ2-7; d_call: -; clone_size: -; cdr3_aa: CATSLEPVFYEQYF; cdr3_nt: TGTGCCACCAGCCTTGAACCAGTCTTCTACGAGCAGTACTTC